Each of the 19 T cell receptor beta chains below was sequenced from the same sample in a study of T cells after yellow fever vaccination. TCRdb recomputed calls from the 5' RACE reads with MiXCR, one row per CDR3 protein. Here the sample spans around 600,000 distinct CDR3 sequences, around an eighth being singletons. This specimen was PBMCs, taken on the day of the yellow fever booster vaccination. The receptors shown here come from a man aged 25 to 45 who received the YFV17D yellow fever vaccine.

The CDR3 DNA sequence: TGTGCCAGCAGTGAGATCTGGACAGGGGGCTTATATGGCTACACCTTC. Translation gives CASSEIWTGGLYGYTF. V gene TRBV25-1 combines with J gene TRBJ1-2; 11 nucleotides align to TRBD1. This CDR3 has 16 residues. Germline V CDR1 and CDR2: MGHDK, SYGVNS. V lost 3 bases to trimming and J lost 5 bases; unmatched junction nucleotides: 8.

This chain links TRBV30 with TRBJ1-4; a possible D gene is TRBD1 (5 bases). Germline V gene lookup returns CDR1 GTSNPN and CDR2 SVGIG (reference sequence). Trimming stripped 3 bases from V and 12 bases from J, with 14 bases between. CDR3 size: 12 residues. CDR3 nucleotides: TGTGCCTGGAGAAGAGGGGAAATGGAACTGTTTTTT. Translation: CAWRRGEMELFF.

This sequence joins TRBV29-1 and TRBJ2-6; TRBD1 might be the D (5 bases). The CDR3 has 13 amino acids. The germline V gene encodes CDR1 SQVTM and CDR2 ANQGSEA. V was cut by 6 bases and J by 4 bases, with 10 bases left in between. The DNA for the CDR3 is TGCAGCGTGGACACAAACGGGGCCAACGTCCTGACTTTC. It codes for CSVDTNGANVLTF.

In its sample, this clonotype was seen a few times. This chain connects TRBV20-1 to TRBJ1-6; D is unresolved. CDR1 is DFQATT and CDR2 is SNEGSKA in the germline V gene (reference sequence). V was shortened by 1 base and J by 6 bases, with 10 bases between the two germline ends. There are 14 residues in the CDR3. CDR3 amino acids: CSARGWVPNSPLHF. The CDR3 bases are TGCAGTGCTAGAGGTTGGGTTCCTAATTCACCCCTCCACTTT.

V and J are TRBV5-1 and TRBJ2-5; TRBD1 might be the D (6 bases). V lost 2 bases to trimming and J lost 5 bases, with 13 bases between them. CDR3 length: 14 amino acids. CDR1 SGHRS and CDR2 YFSETQ come from the germline V gene. The CDR3 region is CASSFVTGLETQYF. CDR3 coding DNA: TGCGCCAGCAGCTTTGTTACAGGGTTGGAGACCCAGTACTTC.

The sample holds many counts of this clonotype. The rearrangement links TRBV20-1 to TRBJ2-3; 7 bases are a match to TRBD2. The CDR3 loop spans 18 amino acids. With V trimmed by 5 bases and J by 2 bases, 19 bases remained unmatched. CDR1 is DFQATT, CDR2 SNEGSKA, per germline (reference sequence). The CDR3 region has the DNA TGCAGTGCTCGAACCCACCGCGGGAGTCGAATCGTCACAGATACGCAGTATTTT. Encoded protein: CSARTHRGSRIVTDTQYF.

This clonotype turned up a few times. The V and J genes are TRBV12-3 or TRBV12-4 and TRBJ2-6, with D possibly being TRBD2 (5 bases). V was shortened by 7 bases and J by 0 bases, with 10 bases between the two germline ends. This CDR3 is 15 amino acids long. Here the CDR3 DNA reads TGTGCCAGCAACCGAGGGAGCTCTGGGGCCAACGTCCTGACTTTC. Amino acid sequence: CASNRGSSGANVLTF.

The gene calls are TRBV7-2 and TRBJ2-7; no reliable D call. Trimming took off 7 bases at V and 0 bases at J, with 10 bases between the two ends. The CDR3 has 13 residues. Germline V gives CDR1 SGHTA, CDR2 FQGNSA. The CDR3 sequence is CASTPRASYEQYF. CDR3 coding DNA: TGTGCCAGCACCCCAAGGGCCTCCTACGAGCAGTACTTC.

At least ten counts were recorded for this clonotype. V usage is TRBV10-2 and J usage is TRBJ1-4; D not resolved. Per the germline V gene, CDR1 is WSHSY and CDR2 is SAAADI. This CDR3 has 14 amino acids. V lost 2 bases and J lost 8, with 12 bases in between. Written as DNA, the CDR3 is TGCGCCAGCAGTGAGAACCCCACGGTAGAAAAACTGTTTTTT. As protein: CASSENPTVEKLFF.

This clonotype turned up a few times. The chain employs TRBV14 and TRBJ2-1; 13 bases map to TRBD2. CDR1 and CDR2 (germline): SGHDN, FVKESK. The V and J ends lost 4 bases and 9 bases, in that order; junction bases with no gene match: 12. CDR3 length equals 17 residues. DNA of the CDR3: TGTGCCAGCAGCCTGACCCGACTAGCGGGAGGAAGGGGTGAGCAGTTCTTC. As protein: CASSLTRLAGGRGEQFF.

This clonotype was counted between two and nine times. V is TRBV23-1 and J is TRBJ2-7; D is unresolved. TRBV23-1 is treated as an ORF (open reading frame) with a function not yet certain. Trimming removed 0 bases at V and 4 bases at J, with 16 bases between. The CDR3 loop spans 16 amino acids. CDR3 coding DNA: TGCGCCAGCAGTCAATCGTACCTTACCCCGACTTACGAGCAGTACTTC. The encoded protein is CASSQSYLTPTYEQYF.

The sample holds a few counts of this clonotype. The chain couples TRBV30 to TRBJ2-7; TRBD2 matches at 8 bases. V lost 0 bases to trimming and J lost 2 bases; unmatched junction nucleotides: 3. The germline gives CDR1 GTSNPN, CDR2 SVGIG (reference sequence). CDR3 size: 14 residues. The CDR3 region has the DNA TGTGCCTGGAGTGTAGTAGCGGGACCCTACGAGCAGTACTTC. Amino acid sequence: CAWSVVAGPYEQYF.

The chain uses TRBV18 and TRBJ2-7; 13 nucleotides agree with TRBD2. Germline V gives CDR1 KGHSH, CDR2 LQKENI. The CDR3 has 15 amino acids. V was pared by 5 bases and J by 2 bases, with 3 bases of the junction left unmatched. CDR3 DNA: TGTGCCAGCTCAGGACTAGCGGGGGTCACCTACGAGCAGTACTTC. Its protein product is CASSGLAGVTYEQYF.

This clonotype was found a few times. The rearrangement links TRBV24-1 to TRBJ2-1; D might be TRBD2 (6 bases). V shed 4 bases and J shed 9 bases, with 15 bases lying between them. The CDR3 is 14 residues long. Looked up from germline, CDR1 is KGHDR and CDR2 is SFDVKD. CDR3 nucleotides: TGTGCCACCAGTGACCAAGCCCCCGGGGGTGAGCAGTTCTTC. It is translated as CATSDQAPGGEQFF.

The chain recombines TRBV12-3 or TRBV12-4 with TRBJ2-3; possible D gene TRBD2, 6 bases. This CDR3 spans 14 amino acids. The V end was cut by 8 bases, the J end by 3 bases, with 15 bases between. For the CDR3, the DNA is TGTGCCAGCCTCCGGGACTGGGTGACAGATACGCAGTATTTT. This codes for CASLRDWVTDTQYF.

This rearrangement joins TRBV4-3 to TRBJ1-2; 10 bases are shared with TRBD1. CDR1 is LGHNA, CDR2 YSLEER, per germline. This CDR3 has 14 amino acids. The V and J ends lost 3 bases and 4 bases, in that order; junction bases with no gene match: 2. CDR3 protein: CASSQGQGIYGYTF. Here the CDR3 DNA reads TGCGCCAGCAGCCAGGGACAGGGGATCTATGGCTACACCTTC.

This clonotype was seen only a few times. This chain links TRBV24-1 with TRBJ2-3, with 9 bases lining up with TRBD1. V was clipped by 3 bases and J by 4 bases; unmatched bases: 4. The CDR3 spans 15 residues. The germline gives CDR1 KGHDR, CDR2 SFDVKD. The CDR3 DNA is TGTGCCACCAGTGATGAACAGGGGGCCTCAGATACGCAGTATTTT. It is translated as CATSDEQGASDTQYF.

This clonotype was seen a handful of times. This rearrangement joins TRBV7-9 to TRBJ2-3; D is possibly TRBD2 (5 bases). The CDR3 length is 15 residues. The germline V gene has CDR1 SEHNR and CDR2 FQNEAQ (reference sequence). Trimming pared 4 bases from V and 4 bases from J, leaving 15 bases between. The CDR3 region is CASSSDLALADTQYF. In nucleotides, the CDR3 is TGTGCCAGCAGCTCCGATCTAGCTTTGGCAGATACGCAGTATTTT.

This clonotype was picked up a small number of times. The chain employs TRBV7-2 and TRBJ2-5, with no clear D. V dropped 5 bases and J dropped 0 bases, with 7 bases sitting between them. CDR3 length equals 13 residues. Germline values: CDR1 SGHTA, CDR2 FQGNSA. As DNA, the CDR3 is TGTGCCAGCAGCCTCAAAAACCAAGAGACCCAGTACTTC. This sequence encodes CASSLKNQETQYF.